These 17 T cell receptor beta chains came from one sample sequenced in a study of cytomegalovirus exposure and HLA in healthy donors (dated by TCRdb to about 2017). The library was produced with the immunoSEQ multiplex PCR assay. For the multiplex PCR, a mixture combining 60 forward primers for TCR Vbeta segments and 13 reverse primers for TCR Jbeta segments was used. The immuneACCESS repertoire file appears here via TCRdb, limited to in-frame rearrangements. These files lack a portion of the clones; in checked studies, under half of the deficit traces to unresolved V genes, and the cause of the others is not known. The sample profile shows 200,000 to 250,000 clones; roughly four fifths of them were found once. The ten biggest clones cover 1.4% of the sample. The source material was PBMCs. These receptors were collected from a girl aged 5 to 17 in good health and CMV-seronegative.

The gene calls are TRBV13 and TRBJ2-1, with 9 bases aligning to TRBD1. Germline V gene lookup returns CDR1 PRHDT and CDR2 FYEKMQ (reference sequence). V was pared by 0 bases and J by 4 bases, with 1 base of the junction left unmatched. The CDR3 is made up of 15 amino acids. DNA of the CDR3: TGTGCCAGCAGCTTAGGGACAGGGGGTTACAATGAGCAGTTCTTC. Amino acids: CASSLGTGGYNEQFF.

The gene calls are TRBV27 and TRBJ1-2; 8 nucleotides align to TRBD1. The CDR3 covers 15 residues. Germline V gene sequence: CDR1 MNHEY, CDR2 SMNVEV (reference sequence). The V segment lost 2 bases and the J segment 2 bases; nucleotides outside the gene matches: 4. The CDR3 reads CASSLKQGVNYGYTF. CDR3 nucleotides: TGTGCCAGCAGTTTAAAACAGGGGGTAAACTATGGCTACACCTTC.

J is TRBJ1-5 and V is TRBV28; 7 bases match TRBD1. This CDR3 spans 15 amino acids. Trimming cost V 3 bases and J 6 bases; bases outside gene matches: 8. Germline loops: CDR1 MDHEN, CDR2 SYDVKM. CDR3 DNA sequence: TGTGCCAGCAGTTTTGGCAGGGGGGCGGGTCAGCCCCAGCATTTT. The encoded protein is CASSFGRGAGQPQHF.

The chain recombines TRBV11-1 with TRBJ2-7, with no clear D. Germline assignment: CDR1 SGHAT and CDR2 FQDESV (reference sequence). V was clipped by 1 base and J by 3 bases, with 7 bases between them. This CDR3 spans 13 amino acids. The DNA for the CDR3 is TGTGCCAGCAGCTTAGGGGCCTACTACGAGCAGTACTTC. Translated, it gives CASSLGAYYEQYF.

DNA for the CDR3: TGTGCCAGCAGCGGGGGCGGCTACACCTTC. This codes for CASSGGGYTF. The chain joins TRBV7-3 to TRBJ1-2, with D maybe TRBD1 (6 bases). Per germline, CDR1 SGHTA and CDR2 FQGTGA. Trimming shortened V by 5 bases and J by 8 bases, and 6 bases separated the two germline ends. This CDR3 is 10 amino acids long.

This chain joins TRBV7-9 and TRBJ2-1; TRBD2 is a possible D gene (6 bases). Looked up from germline, CDR1 is SEHNR and CDR2 is FQNEAQ (reference sequence). The CDR3 is 16 amino acids. V was trimmed by 6 bases and J by 0 bases, leaving 15 bases between them. The CDR3 DNA reads as TGTGCCAGCAGTTTTAGCGGTACCGGCTCCTACAATGAGCAGTTCTTC. It translates to CASSFSGTGSYNEQFF.

This clone has a single count. The chain carries TRBV4-2 and TRBJ1-1; the D gene is possibly TRBD1 (6 bases). Trimming shortened V by 0 bases and J by 7 bases, and 12 bases separated the two germline ends. Germline assignment: CDR1 LGHNA and CDR2 YNFKEQ. This CDR3 region has 14 residues. The CDR3 spells CASSQEDRSIEAFF. CDR3 nucleotides: TGTGCCAGCAGCCAAGAGGACAGATCAATTGAAGCTTTCTTT.

The table lists this clone with a count of one. The chain has TRBV11-1 and TRBJ1-1, with D possibly being TRBD1 (5 bases). V was trimmed by 6 bases and J by 1 base, leaving 12 bases between them. CDR3 length equals 14 residues. Germline assignment: CDR1 SGHAT and CDR2 FQDESV (reference sequence). CDR3 sequence: CASRPDRANTEAFF. CDR3 coding DNA: TGTGCCAGCAGACCCGACAGAGCGAACACTGAAGCTTTCTTT. Complete variable domain (other parts from reference TRBV11-1 and TRBJ1-1): EAEVAQSPRYKITEKSQAVAFWCDPISGHATLYWYRQILGQGPELLVQFQDESVVDDSQLPKDRFSAERLKGVDSTLKIQPAELGDSAMYLCASRPDRANTEAFFGQGTRLTVV.

This clone was seen more than once but under ten times. This chain links TRBV6-4 with TRBJ2-1; 11 bases are shared with TRBD2. Per the germline V gene, CDR1 is MRHNA and CDR2 is SNTAGT. The V and J ends lost 3 bases and 7 bases, in that order; junction bases with no gene match: 5. The CDR3 extends over 15 amino acids. CDR3 region: CASSDSGGDPNEQFF. DNA for the CDR3: TGTGCCAGCAGTGATAGCGGGGGGGACCCAAATGAGCAGTTCTTC.

This chain connects TRBV6-4 to TRBJ1-2; TRBD1 aligns across 9 bases. The length of the CDR3 is 15 residues. The V gene's germline CDR1 is MRHNA and CDR2 SNTAGT. The junction had 8 bases not matched to a gene; V was cut back by 1 base and J by 8 bases. The CDR3 bases are TGTGCCAGCAGTGACTTCCCGGGACAGGGAAGCGGCTACACCTTC. It specifies CASSDFPGQGSGYTF.

The chain joins TRBV7-8 to TRBJ2-1; 14 bases map to TRBD2. The CDR3 consists of 16 residues. Trimming cost V 8 bases and J 6 bases; bases outside gene matches: 9. From germline, CDR1 is SGHVS and CDR2 FQNEAQ. CDR3: CASGGTSGSLTNEQFF. As DNA, the CDR3 is TGTGCCAGCGGCGGGACTAGCGGGAGTCTTACCAATGAGCAGTTCTTC.

The table lists this clone with a count of one. The chain has TRBV5-1 and TRBJ2-7; TRBD1 aligns across 7 bases. This CDR3 comprises 15 residues. Per the germline V gene, CDR1 is SGHRS and CDR2 is YFSETQ. Trimming at V came to 3 bases and at J to 1 base, leaving 7 bases not matched to a gene. CDR3 in amino acids: CASSSGTEISYEQYF. Here the CDR3 DNA reads TGCGCCAGCAGCTCCGGGACAGAGATTTCCTACGAGCAGTACTTC.

The table lists this clone with a few counts. CDR3: CASTGTPRGTEAFF. CDR3 DNA sequence: TGTGCCAGCACCGGAACCCCACGGGGAACTGAAGCTTTCTTT. V and J are TRBV6-1 and TRBJ1-1; D is uncertain. The CDR3 runs to 14 residues. The ends were cut back, 7 bases at V and 5 bases at J, with 17 bases in the middle. The germline gives CDR1 MNHNS, CDR2 SASEGT.

The CDR3 is CASSEAGTGINEQFF. The CDR3 nucleotides are TGCGCCAGCAGTGAAGCCGGGACAGGGATCAATGAGCAGTTCTTC. The chain couples TRBV10-1 to TRBJ2-1; 9 bases are a match to TRBD1. The CDR3 is made up of 15 amino acids. The germline gives CDR1 WNHNN, CDR2 SYGVQD (reference sequence). V lost 3 bases and J lost 6; bases outside the gene matches: 6.

The J gene is TRBJ2-7, the V gene TRBV2, with a possible D match to TRBD1 (6 bases). The CDR3 is 12 residues long. With 6 bases removed from V and 4 bases from J, the gap between germline ends came to 10 bases. The germline V gene encodes CDR1 SNHLY and CDR2 FYNNEI. The CDR3 region has the DNA TGTGCCAGCAGCCGCACAGGGTACGAGCAGTACTTC. It codes for CASSRTGYEQYF.

As DNA, the CDR3 is TGTGCCAGTAGAAATCATCGGGGTGAGTTAACTGAAGCTTTCTTT. It yields the protein CASRNHRGELTEAFF. V is TRBV19 and J is TRBJ1-1, with D hard to call. Trimming left V 6 bases short and J 5 bases short, with 19 bases between. CDR1 LNHDA and CDR2 SQIVND come from the germline V gene (reference sequence). The CDR3 is made up of 15 amino acids.

The rearrangement joins TRBV7-6 to TRBJ2-3; 8 bases are a match to TRBD2. J was trimmed by 2 bases and V by 5 bases; bases with no gene match: 12. This CDR3 region has 17 residues. Germline V gene lookup returns CDR1 SGHVS and CDR2 FNYEAQ. The CDR3: CASSPIKTGGTTDTQYF. Written as DNA, the CDR3 is TGTGCCAGCAGCCCAATCAAAACGGGGGGGACCACAGATACGCAGTATTTT.